This TCR beta chain was documented in a study of response to subunit inactivated influenza vaccine. Each CDR3 protein gets one entry after TCRdb re-called the RT-PCR reads with MiXCR. The data contain around 850,000 distinct CDR3 sequences, 18% of them singletons. Regarding this clonotype: As yet, its antigen is unknown.

Germline V gives CDR1 SGDLS, CDR2 YYNGEE. V gave up 3 bases and J gave up 4 bases, with 13 bases separating them. The CDR3 runs to 15 residues. Study conclusions and caveats: Few additional T cells are recruited per seasonal influenza vaccination, authors suggested.

The sequenced sample was PBMCs from blood, obtained 4 to 6 days after vaccination. The TCR comes from a man aged 50-60 years who received an inactivated influenza vaccine. The chain uses TRBV9 and TRBJ2-2; D is unclear. The CDR3 reads CASSAGSLLTGELFF. The CDR3 DNA sequence: TGTGCCAGCAGCGCAGGCTCGTTGCTCACCGGGGAGCTGTTTTTT.